This T cell receptor beta chain was captured in a study of response to subunit inactivated influenza vaccine. The CDR3 has 15 amino acids. From germline, CDR1 is SQVTM and CDR2 ANQGSEA. The J segment lost 13 bases and the V segment lost 6 bases, leaving 16 bases of the junction unmatched. Study findings and constraints: Every seasonal influenza vaccination brings in few new T cells, the authors suggested.

This clonotype was counted many times. Antigen: not known. TCRdb re-called the RT-PCR reads through MiXCR, storing one row per CDR3 protein. Of roughly 760,000 distinct CDR3 sequences in the sample, 21% were seen once. The TCR was taken from a man aged 50-59 years who received an inactivated influenza vaccine. This material consisted of PBMCs from blood, taken more than 4 days after vaccination. J is TRBJ2-1 and V is TRBV29-1; TRBD2 matches 12 bases. The CDR3 DNA reads as TGCAGCGTGGCGGAGGAAGTAAGGACTAGCGGGGCCCAGTTCTTC. It codes for CSVAEEVRTSGAQFF.